The clone carrying this T cell receptor (beta chain) showed up just a few times. Its specificity is not known. These data originate in a study of regulatory T cells in long-lasting Graves disease. General study findings and limits: Under persistent disease, TRBV28, TRBJ1-2 and TRBJ2-5 were used preferentially. Among the persistent patients, 2,741 public clonotypes were shared, more than the 850 to 1,000 shared among new patients. Study was limited to peripheral blood, excluding thyroid tissue.

As for time point: newly diagnosed GD, antithyroid drugs for less than 3 months. Scientists built the TCR library using RNA that was extracted from PBMCs. The CDR3 has 18 amino acids. Germline V gene sequence: CDR1 MNHNS, CDR2 SASEGT. With 6 bases clipped from V and 1 base from J, the junction kept 13 bases outside the gene matches. With iRepertoire HTBI primers and Arm-PCR of CDR3 regions, TCR beta libraries were built. A single record per CDR3 protein comes from TCRdb applying MiXCR to the multiplex PCR reads. The data hold about 400,000 distinct CDR3 sequences, with approximately 16% observed a single time. These records were also assigned to another study, of T cells in Graves' hyperthyroidism and ophthalmopathy. That study reports: Recently diagnosed hyperthyroidism of less than 2 months' duration affected patients aged 18 to 65.

The source was peripheral blood mononuclear cells (PBMCs), collected at new diagnosis, from a patient treated with antithyroid drugs. The clonotype was recovered from a woman between 40 and 50 years old with Graves disease. The rearrangement joins TRBV6-1 to TRBJ2-3; 10 positions agree with TRBD2. The CDR3 sequence is CASSPASGSGSGTDTQYF. CDR3 bases: TGTGCCAGCAGCCCAGCTAGCGGGAGTGGCTCTGGCACAGATACGCAGTATTTT.